The 13 T cell receptor beta chains below were found in one sample sequenced in a study of blood T cell repertoires in COVID-19. Only in-frame clones appear in the TCRdb table, and some are missing; sequencing was by immunoSEQ multiplex PCR. The profile covers 230,000 or so clones, with about 90% appearing a single time and under 2.5% taken by the ten largest. Sequencing input: peripheral blood. These receptors all stem from a man in his forties with active or convalescent COVID-19.

This clone was counted a single time. The genes are TRBV6-5 and TRBJ2-3; no definite D call. From germline, CDR1 is MNHEY and CDR2 SVGAGI. Trimming cost V 6 bases and J 4 bases, with 14 bases left between them. The CDR3 has 14 amino acids. The DNA for the CDR3 is TGTGCCAGCAGGCCTCATCTAGTTGCAGATACGCAGTATTTT. This translates into CASRPHLVADTQYF.

This clone was detected only once. This chain joins TRBV28 and TRBJ1-1, with 10 bases identical to TRBD1. CDR3 length: 14 amino acids. CDR1 is MDHEN and CDR2 is SYDVKM in the germline V gene. After removal of 2 bases from V and 3 bases from J, the junction contained 0 bases not matched to a gene. The CDR3 region has the DNA TGTGCCAGCAGTTTAGGGACAGGGGACACTGAAGCTTTCTTT. Protein product: CASSLGTGDTEAFF.

This clone was found once. This rearrangement joins TRBV2 to TRBJ2-2, with D possibly being TRBD2 (5 bases). The germline CDR1 and CDR2 sequences are SNHLY and FYNNEI. Trimming left V 1 base short and J 2 bases short, with 14 bases between. This CDR3 is 17 amino acids long. CDR3 sequence (DNA): TGTGCCAGCAGTGAAGAAGCGGATGGCCCCAACACCGGGGAGCTGTTTTTT. Protein product: CASSEEADGPNTGELFF.

V and J are TRBV4-1 and TRBJ1-1; D gene unclear. Germline CDR1 reads MGHRA; CDR2 reads YSYEKL. Trimming stripped 7 bases from V and 11 bases from J, with 14 bases between. This CDR3 is built from 11 residues. CDR3: CASTPEQCAFF. CDR3 sequence (DNA): TGCGCCAGCACCCCCGAACAGTGCGCTTTCTTT.

The chain has TRBV10-2 and TRBJ2-3; weak D call: TRBD2 (6 bases). The CDR3 consists of 15 residues. Germline V gene sequence: CDR1 WSHSY, CDR2 SAAADI. The V end was cut by 4 bases, the J end by 2 bases, with 13 bases between. CDR3 in amino acids: CASSVSGVFTDTQYF. CDR3 nucleotides: TGCGCCAGCAGTGTATCGGGGGTCTTCACAGATACGCAGTATTTT.

In regard to this clone: The junction departs from the called germline gene at one end, perhaps through a read error. The V call is TRBV5-1, the J call TRBJ2-1; the D gene is possibly TRBD1 (6 bases). The CDR3 spans 13 residues. Germline CDR1 reads SGHRS; CDR2 reads YFSETQ. Here the CDR3 DNA reads TGCGCCAGCAGCTTGGTGTCGGACAGCCTCACGATCTTC. Amino acid sequence: CASSLVSDSLTIF.

V is TRBV2 and J is TRBJ2-7, with D perhaps matching TRBD1 (6 bases). The germline V gene has CDR1 SNHLY and CDR2 FYNNEI. The CDR3 spans 13 residues. V lost 6 bases and J 3 bases, leaving 12 bases between the germline ends. Written as DNA, the CDR3 is TGTGCCAGCAGCGAGGGGGTAATCTACGAGCAGTACTTC. Its protein product is CASSEGVIYEQYF.

The rearrangement links TRBV2 to TRBJ1-4; D gene unclear. With 5 bases removed from V and 10 bases from J, the gap between germline ends came to 5 bases. CDR1 and CDR2 from the germline V gene are SNHLY and FYNNEI. The CDR3 loop spans 10 amino acids. CDR3 region: CASSLGKLFF. Written as DNA, the CDR3 is TGTGCCAGCAGTCTCGGAAAACTGTTTTTT.

V gene TRBV5-1 combines with J gene TRBJ1-5; unclear D gene. Per the germline V gene, CDR1 is SGHRS and CDR2 is YFSETQ. V lost 2 bases and J lost 4, with 25 bases in between. The CDR3 contains 19 residues. As DNA, the CDR3 is TGCGCCAGCAGCTTCCCCGTCAGGCAGGTACTCCGAATAAATCAGCCCCAGCATTTT. Translation gives CASSFPVRQVLRINQPQHF.

This CDR3 is CASSHAQRGTEAFF. In DNA form, the CDR3 reads TGTGCCAGCAGCCATGCCCAGAGGGGGACTGAAGCTTTCTTT. The chain recombines TRBV4-2 with TRBJ1-1; TRBD1 might be the D (6 bases). V was pared by 3 bases and J by 5 bases, with 13 bases between. The CDR3 totals 14 residues. Germline loops: CDR1 LGHNA, CDR2 YNFKEQ.

The V call is TRBV11-2, the J call TRBJ1-1; TRBD1 might be the D (5 bases). CDR1 is SGHAT, CDR2 FQNNGV, per germline. Trimming removed 3 bases from V and 5 bases from J, with 10 bases in between. This CDR3 is built from 13 residues. In DNA, the CDR3 is TGTGCCAGCAGCTTCTGGGGGGGAACTGAAGCTTTCTTT. Amino acids: CASSFWGGTEAFF.

V gene TRBV28 combines with J gene TRBJ2-7; 8 bases match TRBD1. The CDR3 contains 18 residues. Germline-derived CDR1 and CDR2 are MDHEN and SYDVKM. Trimming took 4 bases from V and 3 from J; bases not matched to a gene: 17. As DNA, the CDR3 is TGTGCCAGCAGTTATCCCTCCCCCCCGGGACAGGCAGGCTACGAGCAGTACTTC. It is translated as CASSYPSPPGQAGYEQYF. Looking up the rest from reference TRBV28 and TRBJ2-7 gives the full variable domain: DVKVTQSSRYLVKRTGEKVFLECVQDMDHENMFWYRQDPGLGLRLIYFSYDVKMKEKGDIPEGYSVSREKKERFSLILESASTNQTSMYLCASSYPSPPGQAGYEQYFGPGTRLTVT.

This clone has more than one count but fewer than ten. The chain joins TRBV7-9 to TRBJ2-2, with TRBD2 as a possible D gene (6 bases). Germline loops: CDR1 SEHNR, CDR2 FQNEAQ (reference sequence). This CDR3 contains 13 residues. V lost 6 bases to trimming and J lost 7 bases, with 12 bases between them. The DNA for the CDR3 is TGTGCCAGCAGATTACCGGAGGGCGGGGAGCTGTTTTTT. Protein: CASRLPEGGELFF.